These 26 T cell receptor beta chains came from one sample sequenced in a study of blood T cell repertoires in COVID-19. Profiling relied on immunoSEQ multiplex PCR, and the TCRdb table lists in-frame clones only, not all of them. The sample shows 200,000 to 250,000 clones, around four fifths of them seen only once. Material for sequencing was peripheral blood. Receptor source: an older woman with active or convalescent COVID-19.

This CDR3 reads CSAWSSGNTIYF. The CDR3 DNA follows: TGCTCGGCGTGGAGCTCTGGAAACACCATATATTTT. This chain links TRBV29-1 with TRBJ1-3; D uncertain. CDR1 SQVTM and CDR2 ANQGSEA come from the germline V gene. The CDR3 covers 12 residues.

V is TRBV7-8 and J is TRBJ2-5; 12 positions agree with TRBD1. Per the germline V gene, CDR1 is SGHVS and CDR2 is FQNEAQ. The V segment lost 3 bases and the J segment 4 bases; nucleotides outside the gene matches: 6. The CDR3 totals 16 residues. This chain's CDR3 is CASSFLGTGGGETQYF. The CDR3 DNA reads TGTGCCAGCAGCTTCTTAGGGACAGGGGGCGGAGAGACCCAGTACTTC.

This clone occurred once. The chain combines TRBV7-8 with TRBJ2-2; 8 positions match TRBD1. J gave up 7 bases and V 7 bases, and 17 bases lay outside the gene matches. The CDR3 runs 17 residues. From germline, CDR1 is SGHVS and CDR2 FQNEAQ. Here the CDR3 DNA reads TGTGCCAGCACCCCAGCAGTAGGCAGGGGGCCCGGCGGGGAGCTGTTTTTT. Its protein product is CASTPAVGRGPGGELFF.

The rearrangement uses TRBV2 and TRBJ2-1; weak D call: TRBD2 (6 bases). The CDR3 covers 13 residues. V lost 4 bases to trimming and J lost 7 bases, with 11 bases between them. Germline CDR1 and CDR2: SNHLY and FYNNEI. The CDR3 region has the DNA TGTGCCAGCAGTGTGCTCGGGGGAAATGAGCAGTTCTTC. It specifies CASSVLGGNEQFF.

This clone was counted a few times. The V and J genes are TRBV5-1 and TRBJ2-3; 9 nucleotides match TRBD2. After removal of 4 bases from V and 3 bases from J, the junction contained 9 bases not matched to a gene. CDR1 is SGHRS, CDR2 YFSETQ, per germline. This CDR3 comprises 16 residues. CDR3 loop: CASSPMPGLATDTQYF. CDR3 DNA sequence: TGCGCCAGCAGCCCCATGCCGGGACTAGCAACAGATACGCAGTATTTT.

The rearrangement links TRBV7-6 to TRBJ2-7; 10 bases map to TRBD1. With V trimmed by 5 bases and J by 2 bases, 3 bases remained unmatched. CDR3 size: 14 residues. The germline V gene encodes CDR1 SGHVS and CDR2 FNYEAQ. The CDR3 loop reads CASSPGTGAYEQYF. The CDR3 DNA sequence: TGTGCCAGCAGCCCAGGGACAGGGGCCTACGAGCAGTACTTC.

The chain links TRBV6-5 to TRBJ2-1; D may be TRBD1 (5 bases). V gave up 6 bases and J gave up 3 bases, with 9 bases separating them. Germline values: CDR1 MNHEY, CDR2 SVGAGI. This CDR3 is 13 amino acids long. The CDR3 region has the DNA TGTGCCAGCAGGACAGCATTCTACAATGAGCAGTTCTTC. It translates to CASRTAFYNEQFF.

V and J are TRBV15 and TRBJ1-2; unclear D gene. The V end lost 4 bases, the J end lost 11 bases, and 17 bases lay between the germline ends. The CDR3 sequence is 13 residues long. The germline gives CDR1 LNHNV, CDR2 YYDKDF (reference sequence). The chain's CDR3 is CATSTGGGLWYTF. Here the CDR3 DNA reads TGTGCCACCAGCACGGGTGGCGGACTTTGGTACACCTTC.

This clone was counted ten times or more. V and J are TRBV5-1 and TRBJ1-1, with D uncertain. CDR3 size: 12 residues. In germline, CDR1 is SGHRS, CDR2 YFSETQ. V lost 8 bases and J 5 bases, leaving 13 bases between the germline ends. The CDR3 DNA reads TGCGCCAGTGGGGAGGTTGGAACTGAAGCTTTCTTT. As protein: CASGEVGTEAFF.

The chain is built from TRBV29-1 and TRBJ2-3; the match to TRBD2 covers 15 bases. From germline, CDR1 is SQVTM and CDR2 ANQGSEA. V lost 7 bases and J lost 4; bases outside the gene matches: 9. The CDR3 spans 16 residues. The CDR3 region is CSALPGLAGGPDTQYF. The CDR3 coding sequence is TGCAGCGCCCTCCCGGGACTAGCGGGAGGCCCAGATACGCAGTATTTT.

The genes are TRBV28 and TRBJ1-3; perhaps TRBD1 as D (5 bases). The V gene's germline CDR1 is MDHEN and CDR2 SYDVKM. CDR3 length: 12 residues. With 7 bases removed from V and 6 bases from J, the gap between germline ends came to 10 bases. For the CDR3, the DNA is TGTGCCAGCATAGGGGATCAAAACACCATATATTTT. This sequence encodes CASIGDQNTIYF.

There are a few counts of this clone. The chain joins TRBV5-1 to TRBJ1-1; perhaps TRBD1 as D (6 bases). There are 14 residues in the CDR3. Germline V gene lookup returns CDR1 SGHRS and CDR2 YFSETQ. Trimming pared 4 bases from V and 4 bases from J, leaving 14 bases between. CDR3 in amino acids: CASSETTGRTEAFF. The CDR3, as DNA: TGCGCCAGCAGCGAGACCACAGGGCGCACTGAAGCTTTCTTT.

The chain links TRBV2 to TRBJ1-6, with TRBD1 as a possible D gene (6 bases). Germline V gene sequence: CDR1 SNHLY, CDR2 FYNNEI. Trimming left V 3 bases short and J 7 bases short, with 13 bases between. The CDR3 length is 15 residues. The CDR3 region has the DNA TGTGCCAGCAGTGATCGTCAGGGGCCGAATTCACCCCTCCACTTT. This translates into CASSDRQGPNSPLHF.

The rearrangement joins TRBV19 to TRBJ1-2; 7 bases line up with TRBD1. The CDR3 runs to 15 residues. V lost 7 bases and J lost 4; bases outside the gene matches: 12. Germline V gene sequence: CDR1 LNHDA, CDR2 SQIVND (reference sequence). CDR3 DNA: TGTGCCAGTAAGGCGGGACAGTTCATTTTCTATGGCTACACCTTC. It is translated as CASKAGQFIFYGYTF.

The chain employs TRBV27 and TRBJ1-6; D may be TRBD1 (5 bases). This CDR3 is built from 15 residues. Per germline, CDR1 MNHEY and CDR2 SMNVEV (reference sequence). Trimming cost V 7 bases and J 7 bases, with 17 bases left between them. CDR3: CASTAWGVKNSPLHF. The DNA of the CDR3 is TGTGCCAGCACCGCGTGGGGGGTAAAAAATTCACCCCTCCACTTT.

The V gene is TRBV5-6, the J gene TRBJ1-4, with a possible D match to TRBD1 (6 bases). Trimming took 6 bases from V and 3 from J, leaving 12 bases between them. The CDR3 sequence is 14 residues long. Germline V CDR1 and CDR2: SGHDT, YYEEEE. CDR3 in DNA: TGTGCCAGCACAACAGGGACCGCTAATGAAAAACTGTTTTTT. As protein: CASTTGTANEKLFF.

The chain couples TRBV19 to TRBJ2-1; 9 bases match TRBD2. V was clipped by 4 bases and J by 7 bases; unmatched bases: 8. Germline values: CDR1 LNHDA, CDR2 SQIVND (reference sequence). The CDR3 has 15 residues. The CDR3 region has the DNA TGTGCCAGTAGTAGCGGGAGGGCCTCTGAAAATGAGCAGTTCTTC. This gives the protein CASSSGRASENEQFF.

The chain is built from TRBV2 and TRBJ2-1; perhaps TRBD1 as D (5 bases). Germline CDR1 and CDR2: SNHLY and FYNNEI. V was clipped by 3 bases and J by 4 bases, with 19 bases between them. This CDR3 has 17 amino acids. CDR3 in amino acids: CASSEGRGLAGYNEQFF. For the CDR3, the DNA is TGTGCCAGCAGTGAGGGAAGGGGCTTGGCAGGGTACAATGAGCAGTTCTTC.

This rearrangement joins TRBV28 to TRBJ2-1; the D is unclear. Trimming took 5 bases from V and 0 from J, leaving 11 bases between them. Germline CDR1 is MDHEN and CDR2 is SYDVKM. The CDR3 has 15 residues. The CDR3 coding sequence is TGTGCCAGCAGTCCAAAACAGAGCTCCTACAATGAGCAGTTCTTC. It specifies CASSPKQSSYNEQFF.

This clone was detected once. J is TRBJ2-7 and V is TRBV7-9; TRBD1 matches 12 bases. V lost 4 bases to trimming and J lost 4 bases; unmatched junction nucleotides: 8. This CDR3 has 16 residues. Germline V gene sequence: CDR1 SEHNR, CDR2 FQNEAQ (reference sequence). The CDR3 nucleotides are TGTGCCAGCAGCTCCTGGGGACAGGGGGCTCAATACGAGCAGTACTTC. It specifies CASSSWGQGAQYEQYF.

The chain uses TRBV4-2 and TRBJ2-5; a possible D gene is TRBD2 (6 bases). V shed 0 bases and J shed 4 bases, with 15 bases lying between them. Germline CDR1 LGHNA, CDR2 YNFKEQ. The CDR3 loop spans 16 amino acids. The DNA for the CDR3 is TGTGCCAGCAGCCAAGAGGGCGGGGACCCCCCAGAGACCCAGTACTTC. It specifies CASSQEGGDPPETQYF.

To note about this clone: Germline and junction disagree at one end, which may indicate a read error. For the CDR3, the DNA is TGTGCCAGCAACACAGCTAATCAACCCCAGCATTTT. This gives the protein CASNTANQPQHF. V usage is TRBV6-6 and J usage is TRBJ1-5; D gene ambiguous. The length of the CDR3 is 12 residues. Germline CDR1 reads MNHNY; CDR2 reads SVGAGI (reference sequence).

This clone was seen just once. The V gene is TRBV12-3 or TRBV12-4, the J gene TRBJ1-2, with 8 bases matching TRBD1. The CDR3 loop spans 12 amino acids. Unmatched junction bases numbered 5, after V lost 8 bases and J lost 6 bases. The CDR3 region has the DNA TGTGCCAGCTCAGGGGGCAGGCATGGCTACACCTTC. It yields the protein CASSGGRHGYTF.

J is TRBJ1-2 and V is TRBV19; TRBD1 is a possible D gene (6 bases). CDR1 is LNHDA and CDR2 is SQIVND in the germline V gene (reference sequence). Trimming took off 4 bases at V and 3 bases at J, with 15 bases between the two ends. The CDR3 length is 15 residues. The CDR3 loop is CASSTSGDGYYGYTF. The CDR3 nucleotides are TGTGCCAGTAGTACCTCAGGGGACGGCTACTATGGCTACACCTTC.

The CDR3 region is CASSSPGGAGVWANVLTF. The CDR3 DNA reads as TGTGCCAGCAGTTCCCCCGGGGGGGCCGGAGTCTGGGCCAACGTCCTGACTTTC. The chain links TRBV28 to TRBJ2-6, with 8 bases identical to TRBD2. V lost 4 bases and J lost 5; bases outside the gene matches: 13. Germline V lookup: CDR1 MDHEN, CDR2 SYDVKM. CDR3 length: 18 residues.

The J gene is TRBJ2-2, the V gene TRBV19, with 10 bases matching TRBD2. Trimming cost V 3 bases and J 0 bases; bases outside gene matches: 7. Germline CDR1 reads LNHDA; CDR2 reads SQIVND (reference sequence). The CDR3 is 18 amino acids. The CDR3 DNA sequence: TGTGCCAGTAGTATTAGGCTAGCGGGAGACTCGAACACCGGGGAGCTGTTTTTT. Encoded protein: CASSIRLAGDSNTGELFF.